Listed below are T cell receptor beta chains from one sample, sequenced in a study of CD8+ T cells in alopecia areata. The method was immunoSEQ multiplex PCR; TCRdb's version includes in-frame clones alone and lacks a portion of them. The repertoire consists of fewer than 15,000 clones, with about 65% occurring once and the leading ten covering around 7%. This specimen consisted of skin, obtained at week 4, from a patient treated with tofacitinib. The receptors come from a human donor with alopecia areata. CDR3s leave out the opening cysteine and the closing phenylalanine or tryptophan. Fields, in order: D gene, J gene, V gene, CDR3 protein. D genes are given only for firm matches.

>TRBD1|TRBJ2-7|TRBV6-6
ASRAGTGYYEQY
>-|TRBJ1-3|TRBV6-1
ASSEGGFSGNTIY
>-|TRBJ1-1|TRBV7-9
ASSLATGLNTEAF
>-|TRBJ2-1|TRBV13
ASIQYNEGGNEQF
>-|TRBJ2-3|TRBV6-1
ASSEGANVITDTQY
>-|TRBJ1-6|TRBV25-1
ASSDWDTKNSPLH
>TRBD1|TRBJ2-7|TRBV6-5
ASSYSGTGGRDEQY
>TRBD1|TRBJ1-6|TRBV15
ATRTGEGNSPLH
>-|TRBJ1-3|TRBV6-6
ASSPEAYTIY
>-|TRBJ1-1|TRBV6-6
ASSPTGMNTEAF
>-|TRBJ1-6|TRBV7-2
ASSLGVGRNNSPLH
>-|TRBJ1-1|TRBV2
ASSEAAASGKNEAF
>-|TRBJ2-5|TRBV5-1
ASRPSQDEQETQY
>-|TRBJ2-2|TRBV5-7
ASNPRGGTGELF
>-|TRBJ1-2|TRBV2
ASSEAASYGYT
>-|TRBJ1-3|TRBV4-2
ASSQVGGAVGNTIY
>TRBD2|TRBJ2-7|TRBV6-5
ASSTLTGGGYEQY
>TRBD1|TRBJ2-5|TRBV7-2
ASSLEQGIRQTQY
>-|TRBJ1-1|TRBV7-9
ASSSQLNTEAF
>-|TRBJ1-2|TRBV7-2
ASDSFEGAKGYT
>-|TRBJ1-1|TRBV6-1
ASSDYPRWTEAF
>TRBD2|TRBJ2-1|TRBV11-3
ASSPWEGTTSNNEQF
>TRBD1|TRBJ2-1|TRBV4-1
ASSRSGQGAKDEQF
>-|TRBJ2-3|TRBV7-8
ASNGGPTDTQY
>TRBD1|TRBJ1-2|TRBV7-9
ASSLTGETAGYGYT
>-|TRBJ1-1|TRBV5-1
ASSLGGRGITEAF
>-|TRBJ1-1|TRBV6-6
ASSYAAGSATEAF
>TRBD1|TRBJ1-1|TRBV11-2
ASRPNRGMNTEAF
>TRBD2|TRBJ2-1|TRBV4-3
ASSQEGLAGGRNEQF
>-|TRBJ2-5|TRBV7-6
ASSSRQTQY
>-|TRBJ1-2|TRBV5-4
ASSFQRTHYGYT
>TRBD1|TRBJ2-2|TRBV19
ASRTGGLDTGELF
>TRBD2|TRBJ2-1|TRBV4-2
ASSHVLASGNEQF